A selection of T cell receptor beta chains follows, all from one sample in a study of blood T cell repertoires in COVID-19. Libraries were prepared by immunoSEQ multiplex PCR; TCRdb keeps only in-frame clonotypes and omits some of them. Counted here are about 110,000 clones, roughly four fifths occurring once; the ten biggest clones make up roughly 7.9%. Sample: peripheral blood. The receptor source for this set is a man between 70 and 80 years old with acute or convalescent COVID-19. CDR3s include the opening cysteine and the closing phenylalanine or tryptophan. A D gene is named only where the DNA matches it firmly. The size field is filled for only some rows; it gives once, few, many or a size class.

d_gene,j_gene,abundance,v_gene,CDR3nt,CDR3aa
NA,TRBJ1-1,NA,TRBV7-9,TGTGCCAGCATCCAACAGGGTAACGCTGAAGCTTTCTTT,CASIQQGNAEAFF
TRBD2,TRBJ2-7,NA,TRBV28,TGTGCCAGCAGTTCCCTTCGGACTAGCGGCTCCTACGAGCAGTACTTC,CASSSLRTSGSYEQYF
TRBD2,TRBJ2-5,NA,TRBV5-1,TGCGCCAGCAGCTTGGGGACTAGCGGGACACTGTTCCGGACCCAGTACTTC,CASSLGTSGTLFRTQYF
NA,TRBJ2-7,NA,TRBV4-2,TGTGCCAGCAGCCAGAGAACAGGGATCTACGAGCAGTACTTC,CASSQRTGIYEQYF
TRBD1,TRBJ2-7,NA,TRBV5-4,TGTGCCAGCAGCTTGGCGGGACAGGGGCTCTCCTACGAGCAGTACTTC,CASSLAGQGLSYEQYF
NA,TRBJ1-2,NA,TRBV6-6,TGTGCCAGCAGTTACGTAATGAACTATGGCTACACCTTC,CASSYVMNYGYTF
TRBD2,TRBJ2-4,once,TRBV9,TGTGCCAGCAGCCTTACTAGCGGGGTCCGGGACATTCAGTACTTC,CASSLTSGVRDIQYF
TRBD1,TRBJ1-6,NA,TRBV28,TGTGCCAGCAGCCCTGGGGGGACAGGCTCAGCAGGATCACCCCTCCACTTT,CASSPGGTGSAGSPLHF
TRBD1,TRBJ2-7,NA,TRBV11-2,TGTGCCAGCACCCCCACCGGGACAGGGGACTACGAGCAGTACTTC,CASTPTGTGDYEQYF
NA,TRBJ2-3,NA,TRBV5-4,TGTGCCAGCAGCCCGACAACCGAGACAGATACGCAGTATTTT,CASSPTTETDTQYF
NA,TRBJ1-2,few,TRBV12-3/TRBV12-4,TGTGCCAGCAGCCCTAAAGGGGGTGCGGGCTACACCTTC,CASSPKGGAGYTF
NA,TRBJ1-1,NA,TRBV24-1,TGTGCCACCAGTGAGACCGGAGGGGCCACTGAAGCTTTCTTT,CATSETGGATEAFF
TRBD1,TRBJ1-5,NA,TRBV5-1,TGCGCCAGCAGCCTGGACAGGGTCAATCAGCCCCAGCATTTT,CASSLDRVNQPQHF
TRBD2,TRBJ2-5,NA,TRBV7-9,TGTGCCAGCAGCTACACGGGACTAGCGGGAGCAGAGACCCAGTACTTC,CASSYTGLAGAETQYF
NA,TRBJ1-3,NA,TRBV6-5,TGTGCCAGCAGTTACTCGACAGAAGGTGGAAACACCATATATTTT,CASSYSTEGGNTIYF
TRBD1,TRBJ1-2,NA,TRBV29-1,TGCAGCACGGACAGGGCCTATGGCTACACCTTC,CSTDRAYGYTF
TRBD2,TRBJ2-1,NA,TRBV28,TGTGCCAGCAGTCCACCGGGACTAGCGGCTATGAATGAGCAGTTCTTC,CASSPPGLAAMNEQFF
NA,TRBJ2-3,NA,TRBV7-9,TGTGCCAGCAGCTTATTTACAGCAGATACGCAGTATTTT,CASSLFTADTQYF
NA,TRBJ2-5,NA,TRBV7-2,TGTGCCAGCAGCTTAATGGGGGGTGGCGGGGAGACCCAGTACTTC,CASSLMGGGGETQYF
NA,TRBJ1-5,NA,TRBV28,TGTGCCAGCAGCGGGTGGGGCAATCAGCCCCAGCATTTT,CASSGWGNQPQHF
NA,TRBJ2-2,few,TRBV10-1,TGCGCCAGTGGACGGGGGAACACCGGGGAGCTGTTTTTT,CASGRGNTGELFF
TRBD1,TRBJ1-5,NA,TRBV6-5,TGTGCCAGCACTATAAGGGGACAGGGAGATCAGCCCCAGCATTTT,CASTIRGQGDQPQHF
TRBD2,TRBJ2-1,NA,TRBV5-1,TGCGCCAGCAGCCCCACTAGCGGGAGCATTACAAACTACAATGAGCAGTTCTTC,CASSPTSGSITNYNEQFF
TRBD1,TRBJ1-1,NA,TRBV3-1/TRBV3-2,TGTGCCAGCACCCGGGACAGTGAAGCTTTCTTT,CASTRDSEAFF
TRBD1,TRBJ1-2,NA,TRBV6-5,TGTGCCAGCAGGCGGACAGGGGGATATGGCTACACCTTC,CASRRTGGYGYTF
TRBD2,TRBJ2-2,few,TRBV11-3,TGTGCCAGCAGCTTCGGCGGGGGGAACACCGGGGAGCTGTTTTTT,CASSFGGGNTGELFF
NA,TRBJ1-1,NA,TRBV30,TGTGCCTGGATCACCACCCTCAGGGTTGGTGAAGCTTTCTTT,CAWITTLRVGEAFF
NA,TRBJ2-7,NA,TRBV5-8,TGTGCCAGCAGCTTGGCCCTAACAGCCGCCTACGAGCAGTACTTC,CASSLALTAAYEQYF